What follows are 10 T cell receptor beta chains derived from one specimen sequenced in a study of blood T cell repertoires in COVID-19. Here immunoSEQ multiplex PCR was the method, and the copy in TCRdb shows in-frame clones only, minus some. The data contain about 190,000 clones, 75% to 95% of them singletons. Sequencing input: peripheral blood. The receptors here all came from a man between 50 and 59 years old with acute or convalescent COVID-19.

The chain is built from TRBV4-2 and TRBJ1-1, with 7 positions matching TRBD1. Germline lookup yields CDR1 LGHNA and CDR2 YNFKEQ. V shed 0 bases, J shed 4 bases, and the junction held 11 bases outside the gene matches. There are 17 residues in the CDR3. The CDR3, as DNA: TGTGCCAGCAGCCAAGAGGGGCCCGCCAGGGGGAGCACTGAAGCTTTCTTT. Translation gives CASSQEGPARGSTEAFF.

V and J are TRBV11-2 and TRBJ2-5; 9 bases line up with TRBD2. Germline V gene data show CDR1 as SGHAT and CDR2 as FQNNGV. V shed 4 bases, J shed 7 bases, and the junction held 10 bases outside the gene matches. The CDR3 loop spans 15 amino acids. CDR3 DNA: TGTGCCAGCAGCTACCTCGGGACTAGCTGGGGGACCCAGTACTTC. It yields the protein CASSYLGTSWGTQYF.

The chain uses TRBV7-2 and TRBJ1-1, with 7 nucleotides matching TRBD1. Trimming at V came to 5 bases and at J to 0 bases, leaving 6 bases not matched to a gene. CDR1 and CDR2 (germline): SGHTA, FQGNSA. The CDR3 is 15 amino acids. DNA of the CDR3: TGTGCCAGCAGCACTTGGACAGGCCTGAACACTGAAGCTTTCTTT. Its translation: CASSTWTGLNTEAFF.

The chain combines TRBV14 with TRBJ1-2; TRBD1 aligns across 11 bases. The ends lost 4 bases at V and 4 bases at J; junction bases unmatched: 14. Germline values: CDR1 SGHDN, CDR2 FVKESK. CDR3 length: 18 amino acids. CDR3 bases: TGTGCCAGCAGCCCTTACTCCGGGACAGGGGGTATGCGCTATGGCTACACCTTC. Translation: CASSPYSGTGGMRYGYTF.

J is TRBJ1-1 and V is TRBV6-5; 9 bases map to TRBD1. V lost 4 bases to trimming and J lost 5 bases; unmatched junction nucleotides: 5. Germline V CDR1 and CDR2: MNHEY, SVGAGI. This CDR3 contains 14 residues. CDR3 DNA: TGTGCCAGCAGTTCAACAGGGGGCTATACTGAAGCTTTCTTT. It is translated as CASSSTGGYTEAFF.

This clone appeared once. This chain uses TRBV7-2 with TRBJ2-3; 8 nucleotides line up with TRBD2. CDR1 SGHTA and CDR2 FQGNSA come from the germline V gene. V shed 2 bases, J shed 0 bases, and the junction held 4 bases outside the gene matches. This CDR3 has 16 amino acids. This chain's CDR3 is CASSLTAGVSTDTQYF. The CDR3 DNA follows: TGTGCCAGCAGCTTAACAGCGGGAGTAAGCACAGATACGCAGTATTTT.

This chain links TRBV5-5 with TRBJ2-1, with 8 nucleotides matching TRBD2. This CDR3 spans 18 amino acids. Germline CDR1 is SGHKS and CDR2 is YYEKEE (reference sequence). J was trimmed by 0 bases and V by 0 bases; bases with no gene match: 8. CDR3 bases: TGTGCCAGCAGCTTGGCCAGCGGGAGTCTGAGCTCCTACAATGAGCAGTTCTTC. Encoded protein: CASSLASGSLSSYNEQFF. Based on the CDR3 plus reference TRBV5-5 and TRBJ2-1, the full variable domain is DAGVTQSPTHLIKTRGQQVTLRCSPISGHKSVSWYQQVLGQGPQFIFQYYEKEERGRGNFPDRFSARQFPNYSSELNVNALLLGDSALYLCASSLASGSLSSYNEQFFGPGTRLTVL.

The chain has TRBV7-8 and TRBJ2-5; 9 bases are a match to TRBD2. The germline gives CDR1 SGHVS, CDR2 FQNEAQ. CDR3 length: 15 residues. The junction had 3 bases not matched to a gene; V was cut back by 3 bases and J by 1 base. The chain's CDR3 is CASSFLAGIQETQYF. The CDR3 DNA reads TGTGCCAGCAGCTTCCTAGCGGGAATCCAAGAGACCCAGTACTTC.

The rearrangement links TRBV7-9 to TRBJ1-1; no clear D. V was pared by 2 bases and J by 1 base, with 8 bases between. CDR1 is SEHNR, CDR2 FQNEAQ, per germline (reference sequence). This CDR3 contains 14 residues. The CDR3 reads CASSLPLRNTEAFF. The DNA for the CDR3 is TGTGCCAGCAGCTTACCTCTCAGGAACACTGAAGCTTTCTTT.

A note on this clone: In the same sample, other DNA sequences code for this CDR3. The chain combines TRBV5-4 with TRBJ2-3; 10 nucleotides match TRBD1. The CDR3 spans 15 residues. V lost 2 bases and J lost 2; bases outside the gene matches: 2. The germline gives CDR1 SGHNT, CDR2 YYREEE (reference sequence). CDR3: CASSLGQGVTDTQYF. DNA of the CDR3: TGTGCCAGCAGCTTAGGACAGGGGGTCACAGATACGCAGTATTTT.